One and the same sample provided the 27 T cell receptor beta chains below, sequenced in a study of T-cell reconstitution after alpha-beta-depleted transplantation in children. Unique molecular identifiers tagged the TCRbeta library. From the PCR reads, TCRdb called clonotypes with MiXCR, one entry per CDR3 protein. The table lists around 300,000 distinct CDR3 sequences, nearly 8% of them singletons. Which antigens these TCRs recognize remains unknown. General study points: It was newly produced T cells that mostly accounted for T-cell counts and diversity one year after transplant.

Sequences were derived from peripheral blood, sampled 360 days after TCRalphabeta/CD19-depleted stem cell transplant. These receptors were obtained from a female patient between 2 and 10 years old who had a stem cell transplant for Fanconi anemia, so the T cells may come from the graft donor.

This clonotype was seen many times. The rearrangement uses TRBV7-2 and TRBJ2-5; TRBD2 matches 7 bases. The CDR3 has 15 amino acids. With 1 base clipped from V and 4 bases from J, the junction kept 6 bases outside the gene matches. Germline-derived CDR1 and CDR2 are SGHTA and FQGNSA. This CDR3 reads CASSLVAGVVETQYF. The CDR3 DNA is TGTGCCAGCAGCTTAGTTGCGGGGGTGGTAGAGACCCAGTACTTC.

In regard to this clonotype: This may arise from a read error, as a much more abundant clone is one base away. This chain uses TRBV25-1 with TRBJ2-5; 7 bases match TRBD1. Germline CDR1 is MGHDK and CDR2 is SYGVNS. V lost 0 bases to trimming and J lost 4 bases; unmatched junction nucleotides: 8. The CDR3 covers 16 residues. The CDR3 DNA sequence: TGTGCCAGCAGTGAATATGGGACAGCGAGGGGAGAGACCCAGTACTTC. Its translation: CASSEYGTARGETQYF.

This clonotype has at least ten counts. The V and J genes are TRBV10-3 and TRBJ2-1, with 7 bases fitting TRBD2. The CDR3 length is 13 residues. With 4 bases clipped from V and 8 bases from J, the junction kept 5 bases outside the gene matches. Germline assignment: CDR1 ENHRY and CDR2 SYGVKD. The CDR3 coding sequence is TGTGCCATCAGTGGGGAGGGATTCGATGAGCAGTTCTTC. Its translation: CAISGEGFDEQFF.

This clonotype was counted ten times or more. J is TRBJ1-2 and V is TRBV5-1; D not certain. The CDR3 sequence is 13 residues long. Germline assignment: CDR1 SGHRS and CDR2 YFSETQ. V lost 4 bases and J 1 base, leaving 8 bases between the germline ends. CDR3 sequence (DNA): TGCGCCAGCAGCCCCGAGGGTAACTATGGCTACACCTTC. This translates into CASSPEGNYGYTF.

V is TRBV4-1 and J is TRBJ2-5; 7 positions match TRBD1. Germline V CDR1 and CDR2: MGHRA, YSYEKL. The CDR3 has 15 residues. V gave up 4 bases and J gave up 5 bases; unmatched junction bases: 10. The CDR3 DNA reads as TGCGCCAGCAGCCGAGTAGACAGGGACGCTGAGACCCAGTACTTC. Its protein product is CASSRVDRDAETQYF.

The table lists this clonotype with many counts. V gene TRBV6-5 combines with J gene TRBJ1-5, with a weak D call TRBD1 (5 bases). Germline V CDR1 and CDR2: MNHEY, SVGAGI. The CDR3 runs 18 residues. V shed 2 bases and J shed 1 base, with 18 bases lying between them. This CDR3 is CASSYRVGRGLSNQPQHF. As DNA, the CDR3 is TGTGCCAGCAGTTACAGAGTTGGTCGGGGCTTGAGCAATCAGCCCCAGCATTTT.

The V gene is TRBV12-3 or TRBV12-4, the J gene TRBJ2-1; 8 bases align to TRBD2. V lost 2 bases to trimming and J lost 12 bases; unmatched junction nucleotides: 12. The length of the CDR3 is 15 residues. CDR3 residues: CASSLTGDSGEGQFF. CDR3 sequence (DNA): TGTGCCAGCAGTTTAACCGGGGATAGCGGGGAGGGGCAGTTCTTC.

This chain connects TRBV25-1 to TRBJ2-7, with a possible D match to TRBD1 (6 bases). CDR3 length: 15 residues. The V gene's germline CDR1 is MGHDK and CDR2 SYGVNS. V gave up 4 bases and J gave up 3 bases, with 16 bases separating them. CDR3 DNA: TGTGCCAGCAGTGCTTTCATGCCGGACAGCTACGAGCAGTACTTC. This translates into CASSAFMPDSYEQYF.

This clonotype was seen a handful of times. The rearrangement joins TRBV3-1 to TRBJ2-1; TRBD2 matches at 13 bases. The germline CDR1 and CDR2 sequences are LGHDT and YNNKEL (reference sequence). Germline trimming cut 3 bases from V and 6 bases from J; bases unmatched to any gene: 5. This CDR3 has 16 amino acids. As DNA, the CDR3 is TGTGCCAGCAGCCAGGCGGGACTAGCGGGGCGCAATGAGCAGTTCTTC. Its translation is CASSQAGLAGRNEQFF.

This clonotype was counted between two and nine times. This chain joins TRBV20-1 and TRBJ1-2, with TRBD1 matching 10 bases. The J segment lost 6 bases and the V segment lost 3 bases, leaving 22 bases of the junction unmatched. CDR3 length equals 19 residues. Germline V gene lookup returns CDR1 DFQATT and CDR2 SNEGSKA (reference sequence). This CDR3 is CSARAGPGQGLVNQDGYTF. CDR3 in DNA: TGCAGTGCTAGGGCAGGACCGGGACAGGGGCTTGTTAATCAAGATGGCTACACCTTC.

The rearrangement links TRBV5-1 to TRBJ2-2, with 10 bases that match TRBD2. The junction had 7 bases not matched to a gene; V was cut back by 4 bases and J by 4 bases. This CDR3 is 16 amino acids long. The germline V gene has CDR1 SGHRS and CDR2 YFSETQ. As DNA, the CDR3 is TGCGCCAGCAGCCCGGCCGGGACTAGCGCCACCGGGGAGCTGTTTTTT. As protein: CASSPAGTSATGELFF.

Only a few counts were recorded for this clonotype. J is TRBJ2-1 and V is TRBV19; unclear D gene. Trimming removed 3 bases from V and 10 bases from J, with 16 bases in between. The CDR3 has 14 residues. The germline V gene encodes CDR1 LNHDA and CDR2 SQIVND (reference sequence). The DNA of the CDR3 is TGTGCCAGTAGTATGAGAGGCAACGCTTACGAGCAGTTCTTC. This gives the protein CASSMRGNAYEQFF.

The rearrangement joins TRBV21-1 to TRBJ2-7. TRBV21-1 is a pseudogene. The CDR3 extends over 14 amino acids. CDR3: CASSKVGKLYEQYF. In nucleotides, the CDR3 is TGTGCCAGCAGCAAAGTGGGGAAACTCTACGAGCAGTACTTC.

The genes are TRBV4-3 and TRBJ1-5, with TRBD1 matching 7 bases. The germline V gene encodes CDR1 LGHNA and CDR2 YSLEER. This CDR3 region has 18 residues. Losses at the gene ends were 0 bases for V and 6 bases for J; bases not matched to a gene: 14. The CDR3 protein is CASSQDPGPTGVIQPQHF. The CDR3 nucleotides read TGCGCCAGCAGCCAAGATCCCGGCCCCACAGGGGTAATTCAGCCCCAGCATTTT.

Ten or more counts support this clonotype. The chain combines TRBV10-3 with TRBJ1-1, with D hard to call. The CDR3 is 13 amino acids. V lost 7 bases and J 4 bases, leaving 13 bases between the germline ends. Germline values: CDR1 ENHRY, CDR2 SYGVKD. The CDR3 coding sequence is TGTGCCATCAAAGCAGGAAGTATCACTGAAGCTTTCTTT. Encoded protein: CAIKAGSITEAFF.

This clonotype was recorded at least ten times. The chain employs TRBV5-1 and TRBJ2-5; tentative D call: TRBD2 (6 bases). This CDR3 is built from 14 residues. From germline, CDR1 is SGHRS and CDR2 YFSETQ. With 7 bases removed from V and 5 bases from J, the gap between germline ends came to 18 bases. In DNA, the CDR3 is TGCGCCAGCTGGTGGACTACCGCGGGGGAGACCCAGTACTTC. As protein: CASWWTTAGETQYF.

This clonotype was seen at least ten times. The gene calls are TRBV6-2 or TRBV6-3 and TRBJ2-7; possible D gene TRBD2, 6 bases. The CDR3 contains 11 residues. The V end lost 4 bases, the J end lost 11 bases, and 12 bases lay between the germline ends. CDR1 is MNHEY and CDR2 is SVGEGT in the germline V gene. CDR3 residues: CASSSGALEYV. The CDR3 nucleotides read TGTGCCAGCAGTTCGGGAGCCCTGGAGTACGTC.

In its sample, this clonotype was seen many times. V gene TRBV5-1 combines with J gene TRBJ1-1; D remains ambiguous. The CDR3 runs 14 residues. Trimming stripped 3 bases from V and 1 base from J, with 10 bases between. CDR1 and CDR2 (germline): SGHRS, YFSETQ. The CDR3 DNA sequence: TGCGCCAGCAGCTCCCAGACTCAGAACACTGAAGCTTTCTTT. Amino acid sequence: CASSSQTQNTEAFF.

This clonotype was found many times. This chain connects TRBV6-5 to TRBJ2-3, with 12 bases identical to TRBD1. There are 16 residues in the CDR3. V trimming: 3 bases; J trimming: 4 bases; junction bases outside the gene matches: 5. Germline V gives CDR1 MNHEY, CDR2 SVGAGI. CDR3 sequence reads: CASSYGTGGRSDTQYF. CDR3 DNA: TGTGCCAGCAGTTATGGGACAGGGGGCAGGTCAGATACGCAGTATTTT.

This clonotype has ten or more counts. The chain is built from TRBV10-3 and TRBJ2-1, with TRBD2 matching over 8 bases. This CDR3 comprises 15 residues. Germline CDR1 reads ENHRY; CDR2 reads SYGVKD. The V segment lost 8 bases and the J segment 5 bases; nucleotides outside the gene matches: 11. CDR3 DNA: TGTGCCATCGACGGGAGCGGGAGAGATAACAATGAGCAGTTCTTC. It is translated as CAIDGSGRDNNEQFF.

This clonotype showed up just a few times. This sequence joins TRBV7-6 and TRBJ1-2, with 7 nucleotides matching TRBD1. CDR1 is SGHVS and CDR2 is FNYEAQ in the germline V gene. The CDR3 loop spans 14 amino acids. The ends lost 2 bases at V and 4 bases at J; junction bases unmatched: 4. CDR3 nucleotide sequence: TGTGCCAGCAGCTTATACCGGGACAGCTATGGCTACACCTTC. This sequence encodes CASSLYRDSYGYTF.

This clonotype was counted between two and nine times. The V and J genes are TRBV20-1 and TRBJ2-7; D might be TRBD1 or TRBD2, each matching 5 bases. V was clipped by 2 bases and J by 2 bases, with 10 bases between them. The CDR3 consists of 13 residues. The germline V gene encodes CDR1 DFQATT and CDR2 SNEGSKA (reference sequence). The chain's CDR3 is CSARIGGTYEQYF. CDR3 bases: TGCAGTGCTAGAATTGGGGGAACCTACGAGCAGTACTTC.

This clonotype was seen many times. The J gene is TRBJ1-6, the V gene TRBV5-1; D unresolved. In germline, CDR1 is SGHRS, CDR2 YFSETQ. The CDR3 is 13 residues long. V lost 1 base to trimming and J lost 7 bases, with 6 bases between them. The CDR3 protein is CASSLSENSPLHF. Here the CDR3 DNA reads TGCGCCAGCAGCTTGTCGGAGAATTCACCCCTCCACTTT. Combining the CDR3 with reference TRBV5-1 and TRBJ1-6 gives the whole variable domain KAGVTQTPRYLIKTRGQQVTLSCSPISGHRSVSWYQQTPGQGLQFLFEYFSETQRNKGNFPGRFSGRQFSNSRSEMNVSTLELGDSALYLCASSLSENSPLHFGNGTRLTVT.

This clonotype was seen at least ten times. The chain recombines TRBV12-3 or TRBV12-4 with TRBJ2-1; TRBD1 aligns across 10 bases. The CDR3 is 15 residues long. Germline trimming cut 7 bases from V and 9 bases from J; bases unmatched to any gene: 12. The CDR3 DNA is TGTGCCAGCACCTCACAACGGGACAGGGGCCTTGAGCAGTTCTTC. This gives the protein CASTSQRDRGLEQFF.

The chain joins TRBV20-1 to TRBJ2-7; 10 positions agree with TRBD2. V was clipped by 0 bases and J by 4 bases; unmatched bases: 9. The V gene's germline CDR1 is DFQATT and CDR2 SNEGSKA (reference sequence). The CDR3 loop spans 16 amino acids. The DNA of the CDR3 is TGCAGTGCTAGAGATCCCTCTAGCGGGGGAGCGTACGAGCAGTACTTC. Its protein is CSARDPSSGGAYEQYF.

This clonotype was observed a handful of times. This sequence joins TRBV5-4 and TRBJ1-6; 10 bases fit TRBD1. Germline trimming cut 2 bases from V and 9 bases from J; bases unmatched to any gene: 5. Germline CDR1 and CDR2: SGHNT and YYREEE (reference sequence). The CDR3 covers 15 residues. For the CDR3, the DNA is TGTGCCAGCAGCTTAGGGGACAGGGGATTTTCACCCCTCCACTTT. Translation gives CASSLGDRGFSPLHF.

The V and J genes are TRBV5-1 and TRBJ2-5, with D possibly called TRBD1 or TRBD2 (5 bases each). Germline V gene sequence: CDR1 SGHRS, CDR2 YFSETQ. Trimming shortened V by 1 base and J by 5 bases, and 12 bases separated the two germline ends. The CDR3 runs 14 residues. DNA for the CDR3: TGCGCCAGCAGCTTGCGCAGAGAGGGGGAGACCCAGTACTTC. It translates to CASSLRREGETQYF. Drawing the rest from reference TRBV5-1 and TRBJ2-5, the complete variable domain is KAGVTQTPRYLIKTRGQQVTLSCSPISGHRSVSWYQQTPGQGLQFLFEYFSETQRNKGNFPGRFSGRQFSNSRSEMNVSTLELGDSALYLCASSLRREGETQYFGPGTRLLVL.